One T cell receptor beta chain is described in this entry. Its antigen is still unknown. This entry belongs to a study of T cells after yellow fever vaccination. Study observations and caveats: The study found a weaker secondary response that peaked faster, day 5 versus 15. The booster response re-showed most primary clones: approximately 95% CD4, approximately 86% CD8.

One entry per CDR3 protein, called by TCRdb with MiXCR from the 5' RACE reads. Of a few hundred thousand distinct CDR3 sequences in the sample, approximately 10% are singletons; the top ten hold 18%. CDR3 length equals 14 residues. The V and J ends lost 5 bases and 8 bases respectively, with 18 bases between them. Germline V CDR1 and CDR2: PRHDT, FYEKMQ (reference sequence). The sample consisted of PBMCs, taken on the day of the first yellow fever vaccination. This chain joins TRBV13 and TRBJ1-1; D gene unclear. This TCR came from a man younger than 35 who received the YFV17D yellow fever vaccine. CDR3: CASSRTDGGYEAFF. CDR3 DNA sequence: TGTGCCAGCAGCCGAACGGACGGAGGATACGAAGCTTTCTTT. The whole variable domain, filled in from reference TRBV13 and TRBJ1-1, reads AAGVIQSPRHLIKEKRETATLKCYPIPRHDTVYWYQQGPGQDPQFLISFYEKMQSDKGSIPDRFSAQQFSDYHSELNMSSLELGDSALYFCASSRTDGGYEAFFGQGTRLTVV.